Below, 18 T cell receptor beta chains from the same sample are listed, as sequenced in a study of CD8 T cells in ankylosing spondylitis. TCRdb re-derived calls from the 5' RACE reads in MiXCR, one entry per CDR3 protein. The sample has 700,000 or so distinct CDR3 sequences, 19% seen once. The study, taken as a whole, reports: Ankylosing spondylitis blood appeared to be characterized by a TCR beta motif of about eight highly homologous variants.

No cognate antigen is known for these TCRs. The material sequenced was blood, either unsorted or a sorted T cell fraction (not recorded which). The receptors come from a male donor with ankylosing spondylitis.

The rearrangement uses TRBV27 and TRBJ2-3; D not certain. Trimming took 4 bases from V and 2 from J, leaving 10 bases between them. The CDR3 covers 14 residues. CDR1 and CDR2 from the germline V gene are MNHEY and SMNVEV (reference sequence). CDR3 nucleotide sequence: TGTGCCAGCAGTTCCCTTCTCCACACAGATACGCAGTATTTT. Protein product: CASSSLLHTDTQYF.

This chain links TRBV7-6 with TRBJ1-1; D remains ambiguous. This CDR3 region has 14 residues. The V gene lost 2 bases and the J gene lost 1 base, with 8 bases spanning the gap. The germline CDR1 and CDR2 sequences are SGHVS and FNYEAQ. The CDR3 loop reads CASSLRSGNTEAFF. CDR3 coding DNA: TGTGCCAGCAGCTTAAGGTCTGGGAACACTGAAGCTTTCTTT. Based on the CDR3 plus reference TRBV7-6 and TRBJ1-1, the full variable domain is GAGVSQSPRYKVTKRGQDVALRCDPISGHVSLYWYRQALGQGPEFLTYFNYEAQQDKSGLPNDRFSAERPEGSISTLTIQRTEQRDSAMYRCASSLRSGNTEAFFGQGTRLTVV.

The rearrangement joins TRBV5-1 to TRBJ2-2; 7 bases are a match to TRBD2. With 1 base clipped from V and 2 bases from J, the junction kept 5 bases outside the gene matches. This CDR3 contains 16 residues. Per germline, CDR1 SGHRS and CDR2 YFSETQ. Here the CDR3 reads CASSLYAGDNTGELFF. The CDR3 DNA reads TGCGCCAGCAGCTTGTATGCGGGGGACAACACCGGGGAGCTGTTTTTT.

This clonotype showed up just a few times. V usage is TRBV27 and J usage is TRBJ2-7; no reliable D call. This CDR3 contains 14 residues. CDR1 is MNHEY, CDR2 SMNVEV, per germline (reference sequence). Trimming pared 6 bases from V and 2 bases from J, leaving 14 bases between. For the CDR3, the DNA is TGTGCCAGCAGACCTTTTAACGTTCCCTACGAGCAGTACTTC. Translated, it gives CASRPFNVPYEQYF.

In its sample, this clonotype was seen a few times. The V and J genes are TRBV5-1 and TRBJ1-1; tentative D call: TRBD1 (5 bases). Germline V lookup: CDR1 SGHRS, CDR2 YFSETQ. Trimming pared 3 bases from V and 1 base from J, leaving 16 bases between. There are 16 residues in the CDR3. The CDR3 spells CASSSLETGPNTEAFF. The CDR3 region has the DNA TGCGCCAGCAGCTCCCTAGAGACGGGACCGAACACTGAAGCTTTCTTT.

This chain joins TRBV20-1 and TRBJ2-7; D perhaps matches TRBD2 (5 bases). Trimming left V 6 bases short and J 7 bases short, with 13 bases between. The CDR3 totals 11 residues. Germline values: CDR1 DFQATT, CDR2 SNEGSKA (reference sequence). CDR3 amino acids: CSARNRGEQYF. The CDR3 DNA follows: TGCAGTGCCCGAAACAGAGGGGAGCAGTACTTC.

This clonotype was seen more than once but under ten times. V usage is TRBV7-2 and J usage is TRBJ2-7; perhaps TRBD2 as D (6 bases). The CDR3 spans 11 residues. Trimming took off 6 bases at V and 9 bases at J, with 12 bases between the two ends. Germline V CDR1 and CDR2: SGHTA, FQGNSA. For the CDR3, the DNA is TGTGCCAGCAGTAATACGGGAGCGCAGTACTTC. This sequence encodes CASSNTGAQYF.

This clonotype was counted between two and nine times. The J gene is TRBJ2-1, the V gene TRBV12-3 or TRBV12-4, with D possibly being TRBD1 (6 bases). The CDR3 sequence is 14 residues long. Trimming took off 7 bases at V and 12 bases at J, with 22 bases between the two ends. This CDR3 reads CASIMRGTGVGQFF. The CDR3 nucleotides read TGTGCCAGCATAATGAGGGGGACCGGGGTGGGGCAGTTCTTC.

In this sample, this clonotype turned up many times. V is TRBV12-3 or TRBV12-4 and J is TRBJ2-1; 11 nucleotides line up with TRBD2. The CDR3 is made up of 15 amino acids. Germline trimming cut 6 bases from V and 6 bases from J; bases unmatched to any gene: 7. Written as DNA, the CDR3 is TGTGCCAGCAGCCCCGCTAGCGGGAGGCGCAATGAGCAGTTCTTC. Translating gives CASSPASGRRNEQFF.

This clonotype was seen a single time. The chain has TRBV11-2 and TRBJ2-1; D is possibly TRBD1 (5 bases). The V end lost 0 bases, the J end lost 7 bases, and 7 bases lay between the germline ends. Germline V lookup: CDR1 SGHAT, CDR2 FQNNGV. The CDR3 covers 13 residues. The chain's CDR3 is CASSLDRENEQFF. The CDR3 DNA reads TGTGCCAGCAGCTTAGACAGGGAAAATGAGCAGTTCTTC. The full variable domain, its missing parts supplied by reference TRBV11-2 and TRBJ2-1, is EAGVAQSPRYKIIEKRQSVAFWCNPISGHATLYWYQQILGQGPKLLIQFQNNGVVDDSQLPKDRFSAERLKGVDSTLKIQPAKLEDSAVYLCASSLDRENEQFFGPGTRLTVL.

This clonotype was detected ten times or more. The chain is built from TRBV29-1 and TRBJ2-2; D is possibly TRBD1 or TRBD2 (5 bases each). The CDR3 extends over 16 amino acids. Between the trimmed V and J ends, which lost 7 bases and 4 bases, there was a span of 22 bases. Germline lookup yields CDR1 SQVTM and CDR2 ANQGSEA. In DNA, the CDR3 is TGCAGCGCATCTAGTGCGGTCCCTGGGGGCACCGGGGAGCTGTTTTTT. Translated, it gives CSASSAVPGGTGELFF.

This clonotype was recorded many times. The genes are TRBV12-3 or TRBV12-4 and TRBJ1-5; D is unclear. The CDR3 runs to 15 residues. V gave up 1 base and J gave up 1 base, with 8 bases separating them. The CDR3 here is CASSLGQFSNQPQHF. The CDR3 coding sequence is TGTGCCAGCAGTTTAGGGCAGTTCAGCAATCAGCCCCAGCATTTT.

This clonotype has more than one count but fewer than ten. CDR3: CSGTSEGGHEQFF. The DNA of the CDR3 is TGCAGTGGCACCAGCGAGGGGGGCCATGAGCAGTTCTTC. The chain has TRBV20-1 and TRBJ2-1; TRBD1 or TRBD2 may be the D gene (6 bases each). Per the germline V gene, CDR1 is DFQATT and CDR2 is SNEGSKA (reference sequence). There are 13 residues in the CDR3. V was clipped by 7 bases and J by 8 bases, with 18 bases between them.

This clonotype came up a few times. The genes are TRBV5-6 and TRBJ1-1, with D tentatively TRBD1 (6 bases). The CDR3 is made up of 11 amino acids. Between the trimmed V and J ends, which lost 2 bases and 8 bases, there was a span of 7 bases. Germline V gene data show CDR1 as SGHDT and CDR2 as YYEEEE. The CDR3 spells CASSLGQEAFF. CDR3 DNA: TGTGCCAGCAGCTTAGGACAGGAAGCTTTCTTT.

This chain connects TRBV10-2 to TRBJ2-7, with 9 nucleotides matching TRBD1. The V gene end was trimmed by 6 bases and the J gene end by 5 bases; junction bases not matched to a gene: 8. The CDR3 has 14 amino acids. Per germline, CDR1 WSHSY and CDR2 SAAADI. CDR3 region: CASRIGQGTDEQYF. Written as DNA, the CDR3 is TGCGCCAGCAGAATCGGACAGGGGACGGACGAGCAGTACTTC.

In this sample, this clonotype turned up a few times. The chain combines TRBV3-1 with TRBJ1-3, with unresolved D. Germline assignment: CDR1 LGHDT and CDR2 YNNKEL (reference sequence). This CDR3 spans 14 amino acids. V gave up 4 bases and J gave up 3 bases, with 10 bases separating them. The CDR3, as DNA: TGTGCCAGCAGCCTCCTCCGAGATGGAAACACCATATATTTT. It translates to CASSLLRDGNTIYF.

This clonotype was found a few times. The gene calls are TRBV11-2 and TRBJ2-1; TRBD2 aligns across 7 bases. The CDR3 has 18 residues. Germline V CDR1 and CDR2: SGHAT, FQNNGV. Germline trimming cut 2 bases from V and 1 base from J; bases unmatched to any gene: 11. The CDR3 DNA reads as TGTGCCAGCAGCTTAAATCCGCTAGCGGCTACGTCCTACAATGAGCAGTTCTTC. Protein: CASSLNPLAATSYNEQFF.

The chain recombines TRBV6-1 with TRBJ1-1, with D possibly matching TRBD1 (6 bases). Germline V gene sequence: CDR1 MNHNS, CDR2 SASEGT. This CDR3 is built from 13 residues. V shed 6 bases and J shed 7 bases, with 15 bases lying between them. The CDR3: CASRTLRGSEAFF. The DNA for the CDR3 is TGTGCCAGCAGGACGCTCAGGGGTAGTGAAGCTTTCTTT.